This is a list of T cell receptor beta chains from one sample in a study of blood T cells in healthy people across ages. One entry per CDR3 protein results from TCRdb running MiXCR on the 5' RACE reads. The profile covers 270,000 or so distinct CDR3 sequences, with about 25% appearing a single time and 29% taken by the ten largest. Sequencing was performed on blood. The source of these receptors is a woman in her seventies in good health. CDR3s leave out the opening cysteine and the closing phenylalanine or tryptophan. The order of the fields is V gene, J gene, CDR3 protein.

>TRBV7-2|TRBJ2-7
ASSPRSGTGYEQY
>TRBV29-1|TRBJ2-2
SVGGTSSSAGELF
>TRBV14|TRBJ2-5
ASSQGKGLAGGETQY
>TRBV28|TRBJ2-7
ASSLPGRGYEQY
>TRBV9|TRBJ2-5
ASSVAQGQGETQY
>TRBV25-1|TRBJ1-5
ASSAPNQPQH
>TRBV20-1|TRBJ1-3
SASPTDSGNTIY
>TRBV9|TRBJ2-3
ASSVLQFSTDTQY
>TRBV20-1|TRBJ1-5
SASQGWGNQPQH
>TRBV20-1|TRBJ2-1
SAPLYSEQF
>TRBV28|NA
ASSLGSSGPGEQY
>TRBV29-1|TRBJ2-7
SVRGPRFTEQY
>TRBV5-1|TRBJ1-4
ASSSFGQLTEKLF
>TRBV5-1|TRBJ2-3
ASSFTSGRTDTQY
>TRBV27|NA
ASSLEFSGRANEQY
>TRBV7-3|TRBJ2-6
ASSRTSGSAGANVLT
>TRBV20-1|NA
SASLLAGHYEQY
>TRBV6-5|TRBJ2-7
ASRPGLADTYEQY
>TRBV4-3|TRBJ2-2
ASSQSGTSGRGATGELF
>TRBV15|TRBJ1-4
ATSRDPTGVNEKLL
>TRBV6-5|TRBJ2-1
ASSSELGLERNEQF
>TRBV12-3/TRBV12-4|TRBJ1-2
ASSSTGVPNYGYT
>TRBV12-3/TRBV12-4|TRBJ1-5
ASSLQQGGQPQH
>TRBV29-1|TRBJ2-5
SVRSYQETQY
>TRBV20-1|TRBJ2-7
SARASGDEQY
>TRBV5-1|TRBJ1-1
ASSFYPPGGANTEAF
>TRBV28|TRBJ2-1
ASSFSGTSGYNEQF
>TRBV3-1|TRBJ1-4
ASSLNPGTGVTNEKLF
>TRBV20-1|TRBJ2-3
SASFTRSGTDTQY
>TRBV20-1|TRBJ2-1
SAGGTGVTLNNEQF
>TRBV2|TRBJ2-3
ASSTQFTQY